This paragraph reports one T cell receptor beta chain. Its binding antigen is unknown. No much larger clone is present one base from it, and per-base qualities are unavailable. The library was made by RT-PCR. This sample was sequenced with an Illumina HiSeq 2500. In-frame beta chains were kept once TCRdb had trimmed the public reads at Q25 with fastp and called clones with MiXCR. Rows are combined by CDR3 protein, so each entry shows the most common genes and DNA. Here the sample has hundreds of thousands of distinct CDR3 sequences; less than 15% occur a single time. The top ten clonotypes cover 7.8% of the sample. The record originates from a study of response to subunit inactivated influenza vaccine (dated by TCRdb to about 2018). A note on the overall study: Deep quantitative T cell receptor repertoire profiling was used in the study to track responses to a trivalent subunit inactivated influenza vaccine. The paper as a whole reports these results and caveats: According to the authors, only a limited number of new T cells may be recruited by each seasonal influenza vaccination.

CDR1 is given as SQVTM and CDR2 as ANQGSEA, both from the germline V gene. Ends trimmed: V by 0 bases, J by 5 bases; bases unmatched to a gene: 8. The CDR3 covers 15 residues, taking in both the cysteine and the phenylalanine. CDR3 DNA only is kept here, 45 bases in frame from base 1. The material was non-naive T cells sorted from PBMCs, obtained roughly 2 weeks before vaccination. The sample's cell subset or site, from its label and the paper: memory T cell fraction. This sequence uses TRBV29-1 and TRBJ1-1; 8 bases in between match TRBD1. The clonotype originates from a man aged 50 to 60 who received an inactivated influenza vaccine. Donor details come from another sample of the same person, matched by shared clones. The CDR3 amino acid sequence is: CSVEDRTGSRTEAFF. The nucleotide sequence reads TGCAGCGTTGAAGACCGGACAGGGAGCCGGACTGAAGCTTTCTTT.